This is a list of T cell receptor beta chains from one sample in a study of cytomegalovirus exposure and HLA in healthy donors. Assay: immunoSEQ multiplex PCR; the TCRdb copy retains only in-frame clones and omits some. The sample's table shows about 130,000 clones. The sequenced material came from PBMCs. The receptors derive from a man aged 35-49 years in good health and CMV-seronegative. The CDR3 runs from the conserved cysteine through the conserved F or W. A D gene is named only where the DNA matches it firmly.

v_gene	d_gene	j_gene	CDR3nt	CDR3aa
TRBV30	.	TRBJ2-5	TGTGCCTGGAGTGTCAAAACAGGGATTCAAGAGACCCAGTACTTC	CAWSVKTGIQETQYF
TRBV9	TRBD2	TRBJ2-2	TGTGCCAGCAGTTATACTAGCGTGTCGAACACCGGGGAGCTGTTTTTT	CASSYTSVSNTGELFF
TRBV7-9	.	TRBJ1-3	TGTGCCAGCAGCTTTCAGGGATCAGGGAACACCATATATTTT	CASSFQGSGNTIYF
TRBV27	.	TRBJ1-1	TGTGCCAGCAGTTTATCCGAAAACAGGGAAGCTTTCTTT	CASSLSENREAFF
TRBV2	.	TRBJ2-4	TGTGCCAGCCTACGGGCGGTCGGGGGCATTCAGTACTTC	CASLRAVGGIQYF
TRBV5-1	.	TRBJ2-3	TGCGCCAGCAGCCCTGATGGCTCCACAGATACGCAGTATTTT	CASSPDGSTDTQYF
TRBV29-1	TRBD2	TRBJ2-5	TGCAGCGTTGTTGCGGGAGGGCTCCAAGAGACCCAGTACTTC	CSVVAGGLQETQYF
TRBV7-9	TRBD1	TRBJ2-2	TGTGCCAGCAGCTTAGGCCACAGGGGTATCACCGGGGAGCTGTTTTTT	CASSLGHRGITGELFF
TRBV20-1	.	TRBJ2-3	TGCAGTGCTAGTGTGGAGGATACGCAGTATTTT	CSASVEDTQYF
TRBV4-2	TRBD1	TRBJ1-5	TGTGCCAGCAGCCAACGCGGGACAGGGGATCAGCCCCAGCATTTT	CASSQRGTGDQPQHF
TRBV27	TRBD1	TRBJ1-2	TGTGCCAGCAGTTCCCTGGGACAGGGCCGTGGCTACACCTTC	CASSSLGQGRGYTF
TRBV5-4	TRBD1	TRBJ2-5	TGTGCCGTACTAGTCCGGGACAGACAAGAGACCCAGTACTTC	CAVLVRDRQETQYF
TRBV29-1	.	TRBJ1-1	TGCAGCGTTGAAGATCCGGGGATTGTGAACACTGAAGCTTTCTTT	CSVEDPGIVNTEAFF
TRBV7-2	TRBD1	TRBJ2-7	TGTGCCAGCAGTAGGATTCCAGGGGGAAACTACGAGCAGTACTTC	CASSRIPGGNYEQYF
TRBV27	.	TRBJ2-5	TGTGCCAGCAGGGGGGCAGGGGTTGGGCAAGAGACCCAGTACTTC	CASRGAGVGQETQYF
TRBV9	TRBD1	TRBJ1-2	TGTGCCAGCAGCGTAGCTGGGGACAGAGCTTATGGCTACACCTTC	CASSVAGDRAYGYTF
TRBV6-1	.	TRBJ1-4	TGTGCCAGCAGTGAAGGCAGGGGTTTTGGTGAAAAACTGTTTTTT	CASSEGRGFGEKLFF
TRBV20-1	.	TRBJ1-1	TGCAGTGCCCCGACGGGGGGGGAAGCTTCCTTT	CSAPTGGEASF
TRBV5-6	.	TRBJ2-1	TGTGCCAGCAGCTTGGGTCTAGCGACCTACAATGAGCAGTTCTTC	CASSLGLATYNEQFF
TRBV13	TRBD1	TRBJ1-4	TGTGCCAGCAGCCTCCGAGACAGGGACGAAAAACTGTTTTTT	CASSLRDRDEKLFF
TRBV6-6	TRBD1	TRBJ2-7	TGTGCCAGCAGTTCGGCCGACAGGGGGACCTGCGAGCAGTACTTC	CASSSADRGTCEQYF
TRBV5-1	TRBD2	TRBJ2-7	TGCGCCAGCGCCTCTCTCGGACTAGCGGGAGTTGACGAGCAGTACTTC	CASASLGLAGVDEQYF
TRBV7-2	.	TRBJ2-1	TGTGCCAGCAGCTTTATGACTGGCTACAATGAGCAGTTCTTC	CASSFMTGYNEQFF
TRBV28	TRBD1	TRBJ2-7	TGTGCCAGCAGTTGGGGACAGGGCGAGCAGTACTTC	CASSWGQGEQYF
TRBV6-1	TRBD2	TRBJ2-5	TGTGCCAGCAGTCCTCAGATGTCGGGGGGACAGACCCAGTACTTC	CASSPQMSGGQTQYF
TRBV28	TRBD1	TRBJ1-1	TGTGCCAGCAGTCTAAACGACAGGGCGGGGAATGAAGCTTTCTTT	CASSLNDRAGNEAFF
TRBV6-1	TRBD1	TRBJ2-7	TGTGCCAGCAGTGAAGTAGGGGGCGCGTACGAGCAGTACTTC	CASSEVGGAYEQYF
TRBV6-5	.	TRBJ2-2	TGTGCCAGCAACAGGGACGGGGAGCTGTTTTTT	CASNRDGELFF
TRBV2	.	TRBJ2-4	TGTGCCAGCAAGAGGACCGGACAAAGGAACATTCAGTACTTC	CASKRTGQRNIQYF
TRBV7-6	.	TRBJ2-5	TGTGCCAGCAGCTTAGTCGAAGAGACCCAGTACTTC	CASSLVEETQYF
TRBV5-4	TRBD2	TRBJ2-7	TGTGCCAGCAGCTTGGCCGGCGGGAGGGAGCAGTACTTC	CASSLAGGREQYF
TRBV29-1	.	TRBJ2-7	TGCAGCGTTGTGTCAGTACAGGGTCTTGCCTACGAGCAGTACTTC	CSVVSVQGLAYEQYF
TRBV2	.	TRBJ1-5	TGTGCCAGCAGTAAATCAACAGGGTACAGTGATCAGCCCCAGCATTTT	CASSKSTGYSDQPQHF
TRBV19	.	TRBJ2-7	TGTGCCAGTAGTAGGGACACCGCGGCCTACGAGCAGTACTTC	CASSRDTAAYEQYF
TRBV5-1	TRBD1	TRBJ2-1	TGCGCCAGCAGCTTGCGGGACAGGGGGCTCGATGAGCAGTTCTTC	CASSLRDRGLDEQFF
TRBV5-4	TRBD2	TRBJ2-5	TGTGCCAGCAGCTTGGGTGCGGGGGGTCGGGAGGAGACCCAGTACTTC	CASSLGAGGREETQYF
TRBV5-1	.	TRBJ2-2	TGCGCCAGCAGCTACCAAACCGGGGCCGGGGAGCTGTTTTTT	CASSYQTGAGELFF
TRBV28	TRBD1	TRBJ2-2	TGTGCCAGCAGTTTAGTTAGGACAGGCTACTCGAACACCGGGGAGCTGTTTTTT	CASSLVRTGYSNTGELFF
TRBV5-1	.	TRBJ2-7	TGCGCCAGCAGCTTAGGGGCCTACGAGCAGTACTTC	CASSLGAYEQYF
TRBV10-3	TRBD1	TRBJ1-2	TGTGCCATAGGGACAGCTAACTATGGCTACACCTTC	CAIGTANYGYTF
TRBV7-7	TRBD2	TRBJ2-1	TGTGCTAGCAGCCCAGGACTAGCGTTGGGTGAGCAGTTCTTC	CASSPGLALGEQFF
TRBV5-1	.	TRBJ1-1	TGCGCCAGCACGGGGGGCACTGAAGCTTTCTTT	CASTGGTEAFF
TRBV15	TRBD1	TRBJ1-5	TGTGCCACCAGCAGGGACAGGTCTCAGCCCCAGCATTTT	CATSRDRSQPQHF
TRBV6-1	.	TRBJ1-3	TGTGCCAGCAGTGAAATACTCATCGGAAACACCATATATTTT	CASSEILIGNTIYF
TRBV29-1	TRBD1	TRBJ2-7	TGCAGCGTTGAAGCAAGAGACAGGGGCTCCTACGAGCAGTACTTC	CSVEARDRGSYEQYF
TRBV6-6	.	TRBJ1-1	TGTGCCAGCAGTCTACCGGGGGGAGTGGGCACTGAAGCTTTCTTT	CASSLPGGVGTEAFF
TRBV19	TRBD1	TRBJ1-5	TGTGCCAGTAGTATAGATCTACAGGGGGCCAGCAATCAGCCCCAGCATTTT	CASSIDLQGASNQPQHF
TRBV4-2	.	TRBJ1-5	TGTGCCAGCAGCCAAGATCGGGGGGTGGGCAATCAGCCCCAGCATTTT	CASSQDRGVGNQPQHF
TRBV5-1	TRBD1	TRBJ2-1	TGCGCCAGCAGCGGGCAGGGGGCGCACGAGCAGTTCTTC	CASSGQGAHEQFF
TRBV6-1	.	TRBJ1-5	TGTGCCAGCAGTCCTTCGGGGGTGGCTCAGCCCCAGCATTTT	CASSPSGVAQPQHF
TRBV2	.	TRBJ2-7	TGTGCCAGCAGCCTAGAGGCCCAAGAGTACTTC	CASSLEAQEYF
TRBV9	.	TRBJ2-2	TGTGCCAGCAGCGAAGAACCGGGACAAGCGGCCGGGGAGCTGTTTTTT	CASSEEPGQAAGELFF
TRBV15	TRBD1	TRBJ2-1	TGTGCCACCAGCAGAGGTGGGGCAGGGGGCGGTGAGCAGTTCTTC	CATSRGGAGGGEQFF
TRBV6-5	TRBD2	TRBJ2-3	TGTGCCAGCAGTTACGGGGGACTACGCACATATACGCAGTATTTT	CASSYGGLRTYTQYF